Below, one T cell receptor (beta chain) is given with its context. The germline V and J ends were trimmed by 3 bases and 4 bases, with 21 bases remaining between them. This CDR3 contains 16 residues. The germline CDR1 and CDR2 sequences are DFQATT and SNEGSKA (reference sequence). This sample is drawn from a study of blood T cells in healthy people across ages. Next came a second PCR, run for about 6 to 12 cycles, which used a sample-barcoded 5' primer along with a J-beta primer mix. A single record per CDR3 protein comes from TCRdb applying MiXCR to the 5' RACE reads. The sample lists 1.5 million or so distinct CDR3 sequences, 35% to 45% occurring once.

The specimen sequenced was blood. The chain joins TRBV20-1 to TRBJ1-2; D may be TRBD1 (5 bases). The sequence derives from a young woman in good health. The CDR3 nucleotides read TGCAGTGCTAGTTTCCCAGGGACGGAGGTGCCCTATGGCTACACCTTC. This gives the protein CSASFPGTEVPYGYTF.